This T cell receptor (beta chain) was identified in a study of T cells in localized non-small cell lung cancer. The V gene's germline CDR1 is LNHDA and CDR2 SQIVND (reference sequence). Trimming took 6 bases from V and 7 from J, leaving 21 bases between them. The CDR3 consists of 16 residues. Study observations and caveats: Higher T cell density in the blood was associated with longer overall survival, whereas higher adjacent-lung clonality associated with shorter survival. Tumor trailed uninvolved adjacent lung in T cell clonality, which peaked there. Paired adjacent lung recovered a median about 60 of the top 100 tumor clones. Without multi-region sequencing, intratumor heterogeneity could not be excluded.

This clone has just one count. Antigen unknown. Libraries were prepared by immunoSEQ multiplex PCR; TCRdb keeps only in-frame clonotypes and omits some of them. The sample yields 30,000 to 40,000 clones, under 90% seen once. The TCR sequence derives from a man between 40 and 75 years old with stage I lung adenocarcinoma. The rearrangement joins TRBV19 to TRBJ2-2; perhaps TRBD1 as D (6 bases). This sample comprised peripheral blood, obtained before any cancer treatment. The CDR3 region is CASRLEGYGGLGELFF. CDR3 nucleotides: TGTGCCAGTAGGTTGGAAGGATATGGGGGCCTCGGGGAGCTGTTTTTT.